This passage covers 7 T cell receptor beta chains from one sample sequenced in a study of CD8 T cells in ankylosing spondylitis (dated by TCRdb to the late 2010s). Library prep was done by 5' RACE. Data came from an Illumina HiSeq 2500. The raw public reads went through TCRdb reprocessing: fastp at Q25, MiXCR clone calling, in-frame beta chains kept. CDR3 protein sequences are deduplicated, and each keeps its most common genes and DNA. For this sample there are about 190,000 distinct CDR3 sequences; 10% to 15% appear just once. The top ten constitute about 10% of the sample. The sequencing sample was made of blood, either unsorted or a sorted T cell fraction (not recorded which). The receptors derive from a female donor with ankylosing spondylitis or in good health (not recorded which).

The sample holds many counts of this clonotype. The chain combines TRBV28 with TRBJ1-1, with no clear D. V was shortened by 6 bases and J by 2 bases, with 4 bases between the two germline ends. The CDR3 runs to 11 residues. The germline CDR1 and CDR2 sequences are MDHEN and SYDVKM. DNA for the CDR3: TGTGCCAGCAGGACTAACACTGAAGCTTTCTTT. Translating gives CASRTNTEAFF. The full variable domain, rest sourced from reference TRBV28 and TRBJ1-1, is DVKVTQSSRYLVKRTGEKVFLECVQDMDHENMFWYRQDPGLGLRLIYFSYDVKMKEKGDIPEGYSVSREKKERFSLILESASTNQTSMYLCASRTNTEAFFGQGTRLTVV.

This clonotype showed up many times. V usage is TRBV12-3 or TRBV12-4 and J usage is TRBJ2-1, with 9 bases that match TRBD2. The CDR3 has 14 amino acids. V was clipped by 7 bases and J by 5 bases; unmatched bases: 6. CDR3 coding DNA: TGTGCCAGCAACCTAGCGGGAAGACACAATGAGCAGTTCTTC. Its protein is CASNLAGRHNEQFF.

This clonotype was recorded a few times. The chain combines TRBV7-9 with TRBJ1-1; D call uncertain. V shed 11 bases and J shed 0 bases, with 13 bases lying between them. Germline V CDR1 and CDR2: SEHNR, FQNEAQ (reference sequence). This CDR3 is 13 amino acids long. The CDR3 protein is CAGEVSMNTEAFF. CDR3 in DNA: TGTGCCGGCGAGGTTAGCATGAACACTGAAGCTTTCTTT.

Many counts were recorded for this clonotype. J is TRBJ2-4 and V is TRBV28, with D perhaps matching TRBD1 (5 bases). Looked up from germline, CDR1 is MDHEN and CDR2 is SYDVKM. This CDR3 spans 12 amino acids. With 1 base removed from V and 7 bases from J, the gap between germline ends came to 5 bases. The CDR3 DNA follows: TGTGCCAGCAGTTTATCAGGGAACATTCAGTACTTC. Translation: CASSLSGNIQYF.

This clonotype was recorded at least ten times. This sequence joins TRBV7-2 and TRBJ2-1, with D possibly TRBD1 on 6 matching bases. This CDR3 is built from 15 residues. Germline CDR1 is SGHTA and CDR2 is FQGNSA. Trimming removed 6 bases at V and 4 bases at J, with 16 bases between. The CDR3 DNA reads as TGTGCCAGCAGGTATCCGGGACAAGAATACAATGAGCAGTTCTTC. Amino acid sequence: CASRYPGQEYNEQFF.

The V gene is TRBV5-6, the J gene TRBJ2-1, with 7 bases that match TRBD2. The CDR3 is made up of 14 amino acids. Trimming removed 5 bases from V and 4 bases from J; junction bases left unmatched: 6. Germline V gives CDR1 SGHDT, CDR2 YYEEEE. CDR3 DNA: TGTGCCAGCAGACGGACTAGTACGTACAATGAGCAGTTCTTC. Its translation is CASRRTSTYNEQFF.

The V gene is TRBV7-3, the J gene TRBJ2-2; a weak D match, TRBD2 (5 bases). This CDR3 is built from 14 residues. Germline assignment: CDR1 SGHTA and CDR2 FQGTGA. V dropped 4 bases and J dropped 3 bases, with 9 bases sitting between them. The CDR3 reads CASSSGLHTGELFF. CDR3 bases: TGTGCCAGCAGCTCAGGACTTCACACCGGGGAGCTGTTTTTT.